A single sample gave rise to the 16 T cell receptor beta chains below, sequenced in a study of blood T cell repertoires in COVID-19. TCRdb's table, derived via immunoSEQ multiplex PCR, lists solely in-frame clones and lacks some. This sample carries about 490,000 clones, 70% to 90% of them seen once, and the ten largest clones take 3% to 3.5%. Sequencing used peripheral blood. The receptors were sampled from a human donor in a cohort sampled during active COVID-19.

The rearrangement uses TRBV11-1 and TRBJ2-3, with 8 bases lining up with TRBD2. Trimming took 2 bases from V and 2 from J; bases not matched to a gene: 3. CDR3 length: 15 residues. Per the germline V gene, CDR1 is SGHAT and CDR2 is FQDESV (reference sequence). The CDR3 nucleotides are TGTGCCAGCAGCTTAATGGGACTAGTCACAGATACGCAGTATTTT. Its translation is CASSLMGLVTDTQYF.

This clone was seen only once. The rearrangement links TRBV5-1 to TRBJ1-3; perhaps TRBD1 as D (6 bases). The CDR3 has 17 residues. CDR1 and CDR2 (germline): SGHRS, YFSETQ. Trimming removed 3 bases at V and 0 bases at J, with 16 bases between. DNA for the CDR3: TGCGCCAGCAGCTCGGGGTTGGACAGCTACTCTGGAAACACCATATATTTT. Its protein is CASSSGLDSYSGNTIYF.

This sequence joins TRBV7-2 and TRBJ1-4; D is perhaps TRBD1 (5 bases). Per germline, CDR1 SGHTA and CDR2 FQGNSA. The CDR3 covers 15 residues. The V and J ends lost 5 bases and 2 bases respectively, with 12 bases between them. CDR3 protein: CASSPRQYTNEKLFF. CDR3 DNA: TGTGCCAGCAGCCCACGACAGTACACTAATGAAAAACTGTTTTTT.

The rearrangement joins TRBV5-1 to TRBJ1-1; the D gene is possibly TRBD1 (5 bases). Deletions cut 5 bases from V and 1 base from J, with 12 bases between. The CDR3 consists of 14 residues. CDR1 is SGHRS, CDR2 YFSETQ, per germline. The CDR3 loop reads CASSLDTRNTEAFF. CDR3 coding DNA: TGCGCCAGCAGTCTGGACACCCGGAACACTGAAGCTTTCTTT.

The chain links TRBV7-2 to TRBJ2-1; 8 bases align to TRBD2. Germline-derived CDR1 and CDR2 are SGHTA and FQGNSA. V shed 4 bases, J shed 8 bases, and the junction held 10 bases outside the gene matches. This CDR3 has 15 residues. Here the CDR3 reads CASSYEGGRPHEQFF. The CDR3 nucleotides read TGTGCCAGCAGCTATGAGGGCGGGAGGCCCCATGAGCAGTTCTTC.

The chain combines TRBV2 with TRBJ1-1, with 10 bases aligning to TRBD1. Unmatched junction bases numbered 2, after V lost 3 bases and J lost 7 bases. The CDR3 has 13 residues. CDR1 is SNHLY, CDR2 FYNNEI, per germline. The CDR3 DNA reads as TGTGCCAGCAGTGAGACAGGGGGCGGTGAAGCTTTCTTT. This encodes CASSETGGGEAFF.

Only one count was recorded for this clone. The chain uses TRBV3-1 (or the pseudogene TRBV3-2) and TRBJ2-7; possibly TRBD2 for D (5 bases). The CDR3 extends over 15 amino acids. Deletions cut 1 base from V and 6 bases from J, with 16 bases between. The germline gives CDR1 LGHDT, CDR2 YNNKEL (reference sequence). CDR3 coding DNA: TGTGCCAGCAGCCAAGTACTAGAGCGCGGCGTCGAGCAGTACTTC. Amino acids: CASSQVLERGVEQYF.

Here the CDR3 reads CAGRTSGSTDTQYF. The CDR3, as DNA: TGTGCCGGACGGACTAGCGGGAGCACAGATACGCAGTATTTT. V gene TRBV30 combines with J gene TRBJ2-3, with TRBD2 identical over 11 bases. The CDR3 is 14 amino acids. Germline lookup yields CDR1 GTSNPN and CDR2 SVGIG (reference sequence). J gave up 0 bases and V 8 bases, and 4 bases lay outside the gene matches.

This chain uses TRBV9 with TRBJ2-3; D is possibly TRBD2 (6 bases). Per germline, CDR1 SGDLS and CDR2 YYNGEE. V was cut by 3 bases and J by 3 bases, with 11 bases left in between. CDR3 length: 14 residues. The CDR3 DNA is TGTGCCAGCAGCGCCATGGACTATACAGATACGCAGTATTTT. Its translation: CASSAMDYTDTQYF.

The genes are TRBV25-1 and TRBJ2-4; TRBD1 agrees at 9 bases. V gave up 4 bases and J gave up 7 bases; unmatched junction bases: 8. In germline, CDR1 is MGHDK, CDR2 SYGVNS. The CDR3 has 15 amino acids. The CDR3 DNA follows: TGTGCCAGCAGTGGCCGGACAGGGGCTGGGAACATTCAGTACTTC. It specifies CASSGRTGAGNIQYF. The full variable domain, completed using reference TRBV25-1 and TRBJ2-4, is EADIYQTPRYLVIGTGKKITLECSQTMGHDKMYWYQQDPGMELHLIHYSYGVNSTEKGDLSSESTVSRIRTEHFPLTLESARPSHTSQYLCASSGRTGAGNIQYFGAGTRLSVL.

The V gene is TRBV19, the J gene TRBJ2-6; the D gene is possibly TRBD2 (6 bases). Germline V gene lookup returns CDR1 LNHDA and CDR2 SQIVND (reference sequence). The length of the CDR3 is 15 residues. The V end was cut by 3 bases, the J end by 0 bases, with 6 bases between. CDR3 DNA: TGTGCCAGTAGTATGGGACTCTCTGGGGCCAACGTCCTGACTTTC. This encodes CASSMGLSGANVLTF.

The chain carries TRBV29-1 and TRBJ1-5; possible D gene TRBD1, 5 bases. Trimming removed 7 bases at V and 5 bases at J, with 15 bases between. The CDR3 loop spans 13 amino acids. The germline V gene has CDR1 SQVTM and CDR2 ANQGSEA. The CDR3 protein is CSGGMGTDQPQHF. CDR3 in DNA: TGCAGCGGGGGCATGGGCACTGATCAGCCCCAGCATTTT.

This clone was seen a few times. The genes are TRBV6-6 and TRBJ1-1, with D perhaps matching TRBD1 (5 bases). Germline V gene lookup returns CDR1 MNHNY and CDR2 SVGAGI (reference sequence). V was pared by 4 bases and J by 7 bases, with 13 bases between. The CDR3 runs to 13 residues. CDR3 in amino acids: CASSLDISFEAFF. The CDR3 DNA reads TGTGCCAGCAGTTTGGACATTAGTTTTGAAGCTTTCTTT.

This chain links TRBV28 with TRBJ2-3; 11 nucleotides align to TRBD2. Germline values: CDR1 MDHEN, CDR2 SYDVKM. After removal of 4 bases from V and 4 bases from J, the junction contained 7 bases not matched to a gene. The CDR3 runs 16 residues. In nucleotides, the CDR3 is TGTGCCAGCAGTTCCCGACTAGCGGGAATTCCAGATACGCAGTATTTT. As protein: CASSSRLAGIPDTQYF.

This chain connects TRBV28 to TRBJ1-3; a possible D gene is TRBD1 (5 bases). This CDR3 is 14 amino acids long. CDR1 is MDHEN, CDR2 SYDVKM, per germline. Between the trimmed V and J ends, which lost 2 bases and 8 bases, there was a span of 13 bases. CDR3 nucleotide sequence: TGTGCCAGCAGTTTAGTAGGACGGGGGGACACCATATATTTT. It is translated as CASSLVGRGDTIYF.

The V gene is TRBV7-3, the J gene TRBJ2-5, with TRBD1 identical over 8 bases. CDR3 length: 14 amino acids. V lost 5 bases, J lost 5 bases, and 7 bases stayed unmatched. Germline CDR1 SGHTA, CDR2 FQGTGA. This chain's CDR3 is CASSTSGGVETQYF. The DNA for the CDR3 is TGTGCCAGCAGCACCTCAGGGGGCGTTGAGACCCAGTACTTC.